This TCR beta chain was recovered during a study of T cells expressing NK-cell markers. Whole-study context: Each TCR beta repertoire originated in sorted T cells that were CD3+CD56+NKG2C+, CD3+CD56+NKG2C- or CD3+CD56-NKG2C+. The sequencing cohort of eight donors included seven HCMV-seropositive individuals and one seronegative individual.

TCRdb re-called the 5' RACE reads; every CDR3 protein appears as one record, without DNA. The sample has about 430,000 distinct CDR3 sequences; the top ten hold around 1.4%. Study-level results: Of CD8+ T cells, about 1.0-8% belonged to dominant NKG2C+ clonotypes in 5 or 6 donors. These clonotypes also led the CD3+CD56-NKG2C+ fraction in a handful of donors.

As to this clonotype: The antigen remains unidentified.

The clonotype was recovered from a woman in her 50s in good health. The sequencing sample was made of blood T cells: a sorted CD56 or NKG2C T cell subset, CD4+ or CD8+ T cells, or bulk PBMC T cells (not recorded which).

The CDR3 region is CASSQPSGRVNTQYF. The chain joins TRBV3-1 to TRBJ2-3; TCRdb reports TRBD2, a call that lacks DNA to check it against. Germline V gene data show CDR1 as LGHDT and CDR2 as YNNKEL (reference sequence). The length of the CDR3 is 15 residues.